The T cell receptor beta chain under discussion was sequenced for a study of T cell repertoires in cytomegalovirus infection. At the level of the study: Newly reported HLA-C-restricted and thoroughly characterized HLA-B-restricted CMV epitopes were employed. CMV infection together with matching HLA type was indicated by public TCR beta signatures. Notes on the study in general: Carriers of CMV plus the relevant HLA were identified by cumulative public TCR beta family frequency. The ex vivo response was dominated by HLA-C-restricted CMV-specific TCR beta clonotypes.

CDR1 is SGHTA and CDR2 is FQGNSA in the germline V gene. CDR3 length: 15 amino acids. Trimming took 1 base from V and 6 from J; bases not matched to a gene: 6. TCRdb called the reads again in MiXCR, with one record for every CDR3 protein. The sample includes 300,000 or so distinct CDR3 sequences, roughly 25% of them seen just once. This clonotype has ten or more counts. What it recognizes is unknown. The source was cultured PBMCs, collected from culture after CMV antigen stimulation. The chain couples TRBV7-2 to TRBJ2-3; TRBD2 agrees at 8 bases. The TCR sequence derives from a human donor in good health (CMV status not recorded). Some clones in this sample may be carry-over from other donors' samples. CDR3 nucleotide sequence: TGTGCCAGCAGCTTAGGGGGCGGGAGGATGGATACGCAGTATTTT. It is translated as CASSLGGGRMDTQYF.